Shown below are 23 T cell receptor beta chains from a single sample sequenced in a study of T cell repertoires in cytomegalovirus infection. TCRdb passed the reads through MiXCR, listing each CDR3 protein once. The data contain approximately 500,000 distinct CDR3 sequences, 16% of them seen just once; the ten biggest clones take up roughly a quarter. Sequenced material: CD8+ T cells from PBMCs. These receptors were obtained from a human donor in good health (CMV status not recorded). Some clones in this sample may be carry-over from other donors' samples.

The table lists this clonotype with many counts. Here the CDR3 reads CASSVGTVYSNQPQHF. In DNA form, the CDR3 reads TGTGCCAGCAGCGTAGGGACAGTTTATAGCAATCAGCCCCAGCATTTT. This chain joins TRBV7-8 and TRBJ1-5; 7 nucleotides agree with TRBD1. After removal of 5 bases from V and 0 bases from J, the junction contained 7 bases not matched to a gene. This CDR3 region has 16 residues. CDR1 and CDR2 (germline): SGHVS, FQNEAQ.

In its sample, this clonotype was seen a few times. The DNA for the CDR3 is TGTGCCACCAGTGGGGATACGCCCAATCAGCCCCAGCATTTT. It yields the protein CATSGDTPNQPQHF. The chain uses TRBV24-1 and TRBJ1-5; no definite D call. V was cut by 5 bases and J by 3 bases, with 10 bases left in between. Germline values: CDR1 KGHDR, CDR2 SFDVKD. The CDR3 sequence is 14 residues long.

The V gene is TRBV9, the J gene TRBJ1-6; maybe TRBD1 (6 bases). This CDR3 comprises 14 residues. Trimming took 0 bases from V and 10 from J, leaving 11 bases between them. Germline CDR1 and CDR2: SGDLS and YYNGEE. The CDR3 DNA is TGTGCCAGCAGCGTAGCTACGGGGGGCTCACCCCTCCACTTT. Protein product: CASSVATGGSPLHF.

The chain links TRBV9 to TRBJ2-7; D is possibly TRBD2 (6 bases). Germline loops: CDR1 SGDLS, CDR2 YYNGEE. The V and J ends lost 3 bases and 0 bases respectively, with 13 bases between them. The length of the CDR3 is 15 residues. The CDR3 loop is CASSAGLASSYEQYF. The CDR3 DNA follows: TGTGCCAGCAGCGCGGGACTGGCGAGCTCCTACGAGCAGTACTTC. The full variable domain, its missing parts supplied by reference TRBV9 and TRBJ2-7, is DSGVTQTPKHLITATGQRVTLRCSPRSGDLSVYWYQQSLDQGLQFLIQYYNGEERAKGNILERFSAQQFPDLHSELNLSSLELGDSALYFCASSAGLASSYEQYFGPGTRLTVT.

This clonotype was observed at least ten times. The chain is built from TRBV7-9 and TRBJ2-7, with D perhaps matching TRBD1 or TRBD2 (5 bases each). This CDR3 is built from 15 residues. Germline V CDR1 and CDR2: SEHNR, FQNEAQ (reference sequence). V lost 2 bases to trimming and J lost 5 bases, with 16 bases between them. The CDR3 loop is CASSLKGPPNHEQYF. The CDR3 bases are TGTGCCAGCAGCTTAAAGGGACCTCCGAACCACGAGCAGTACTTC.

This sequence joins TRBV12-3 or TRBV12-4 and TRBJ2-1; 11 bases line up with TRBD1. Losses at the gene ends were 8 bases for V and 9 bases for J; bases not matched to a gene: 9. The CDR3 has 14 residues. The CDR3 protein is CASLSGQGAREQFF. The CDR3 nucleotides are TGTGCCAGCCTCTCAGGACAGGGGGCGCGTGAGCAGTTCTTC.

This clonotype came up many times. The V gene is TRBV6-1, the J gene TRBJ2-1; D is ambiguous. The V gene lost 6 bases and the J gene lost 10 bases, with 16 bases spanning the gap. This CDR3 spans 13 amino acids. Germline V lookup: CDR1 MNHNS, CDR2 SASEGT. CDR3 DNA: TGTGCCAGCAGCCTAGATCCGAGGCGGGAGCAGTTCTTC. Translating it yields CASSLDPRREQFF.

The J gene is TRBJ2-7, the V gene TRBV19; TRBD1 agrees at 9 bases. The germline gives CDR1 LNHDA, CDR2 SQIVND (reference sequence). The CDR3 loop spans 15 amino acids. Trimming at V came to 5 bases and at J to 1 base, leaving 6 bases not matched to a gene. The CDR3 sequence is CASSLGTGISYEQYF. CDR3 in DNA: TGTGCCAGTAGTCTAGGGACAGGGATTTCCTACGAGCAGTACTTC.

This clonotype appeared a few times. The rearrangement links TRBV4-1 to TRBJ2-3, with D perhaps TRBD1 (6 bases). Germline V lookup: CDR1 MGHRA, CDR2 YSYEKL. This CDR3 is built from 16 residues. Trimming took 3 bases from V and 1 from J, leaving 14 bases between them. The CDR3 DNA reads TGCGCCAGCAGCCAGGGGGCCATCCCTCGCACAGATACGCAGTATTTT. This encodes CASSQGAIPRTDTQYF.

A remark on this clonotype: A much larger clone differs from this one at a single base, so this may be a read error. The gene calls are TRBV28 and TRBJ2-7; no clear D gene. The V end lost 1 base, the J end lost 7 bases, and 14 bases lay between the germline ends. Germline V gene sequence: CDR1 MDHEN, CDR2 SYDVKM. This CDR3 spans 14 amino acids. CDR3 residues: CASSLYTVGGEQYF. The CDR3 bases are TGTGCCAGCAGTTTATATACAGTGGGCGGTGAGCAGTACTTC.

This rearrangement joins TRBV7-2 to TRBJ2-1; 9 nucleotides agree with TRBD2. Trimming at V came to 5 bases and at J to 15 bases, leaving 20 bases not matched to a gene. The CDR3 is 16 amino acids. CDR1 is SGHTA and CDR2 is FQGNSA in the germline V gene. CDR3 in DNA: TGTGCCAGCAGCCCCTACCAGGGACTAGCATCCGATGAGACGTTCTTC. It is translated as CASSPYQGLASDETFF. Filled out from reference TRBV7-2 and TRBJ2-1, the complete variable domain reads GAGVSQSPSNKVTEKGKDVELRCDPISGHTALYWYRQSLGQGLEFLIYFQGNSAPDKSGLPSDRFSAERTGGSVSTLTIQRTQQEDSAVYLCASSPYQGLASDETFFGPGTRLTVL.

The table lists this clonotype with a few counts. The chain is built from TRBV29-1 and TRBJ2-7; D perhaps matches TRBD1 (5 bases). V was shortened by 5 bases and J by 1 base, with 9 bases between the two germline ends. The CDR3 spans 12 residues. Germline CDR1 reads SQVTM; CDR2 reads ANQGSEA. The DNA for the CDR3 is TGCAGCGTTACAGGATCATCCTACGAGCAGTACTTC. This translates into CSVTGSSYEQYF.

This chain connects TRBV2 to TRBJ1-1; no definite D call. The CDR3 spans 15 residues. V was cut by 7 bases and J by 5 bases, with 20 bases left in between. Germline V gene data show CDR1 as SNHLY and CDR2 as FYNNEI. CDR3 sequence reads: CASMSFRELSTEAFF. The DNA for the CDR3 is TGTGCCAGCATGAGTTTCCGGGAACTAAGTACTGAAGCTTTCTTT.

The rearrangement joins TRBV19 to TRBJ1-5; 7 nucleotides agree with TRBD1. Germline loops: CDR1 LNHDA, CDR2 SQIVND (reference sequence). The CDR3 extends over 16 amino acids. V was pared by 5 bases and J by 1 base, with 8 bases of the junction left unmatched. The CDR3: CASSSELQGSNQPQHF. The CDR3 DNA sequence: TGTGCCAGTAGTTCCGAGTTACAGGGGAGCAATCAGCCCCAGCATTTT. The full variable domain, rest sourced from reference TRBV19 and TRBJ1-5, is DGGITQSPKYLFRKEGQNVTLSCEQNLNHDAMYWYRQDPGQGLRLIYYSQIVNDFQKGDIAEGYSVSREKKESFPLTVTSAQKNPTAFYLCASSSELQGSNQPQHFGDGTRLSIL.

The gene calls are TRBV19 and TRBJ2-1; 7 positions match TRBD2. V shed 3 bases and J 1 base; nucleotides not matched to a gene: 6. The germline V gene encodes CDR1 LNHDA and CDR2 SQIVND (reference sequence). The CDR3 extends over 16 amino acids. The CDR3 DNA sequence: TGTGCCAGTAGTATCGGAGGGGACTATTCCTACAATGAGCAGTTCTTC. Protein product: CASSIGGDYSYNEQFF.

The chain employs TRBV7-6 and TRBJ2-5; TRBD1 agrees at 10 bases. The J segment lost 3 bases and the V segment lost 5 bases, leaving 6 bases of the junction unmatched. Germline assignment: CDR1 SGHVS and CDR2 FNYEAQ. This CDR3 has 15 amino acids. The CDR3 spells CASSTGQGVEETQYF. DNA for the CDR3: TGTGCCAGCAGCACAGGACAGGGGGTAGAAGAGACCCAGTACTTC.

This clonotype occurred a few times. This CDR3 reads CSASFRTSLGRDTQYF. In nucleotides, the CDR3 is TGCAGTGCTAGCTTCCGGACTAGCCTCGGTAGAGATACGCAGTATTTT. The V call is TRBV20-1, the J call TRBJ2-3; 8 nucleotides line up with TRBD2. CDR3 length: 16 residues. The germline gives CDR1 DFQATT, CDR2 SNEGSKA (reference sequence). V shed 3 bases, J shed 5 bases, and the junction held 13 bases outside the gene matches.

V usage is TRBV20-1 and J usage is TRBJ2-5; the match to TRBD2 covers 8 bases. From germline, CDR1 is DFQATT and CDR2 SNEGSKA (reference sequence). V shed 0 bases, J shed 4 bases, and the junction held 7 bases outside the gene matches. The CDR3 is made up of 15 amino acids. In DNA, the CDR3 is TGCAGTGCTAGAGATGGGGGGGCGGGGGGAGAGACCCAGTACTTC. As protein: CSARDGGAGGETQYF.

This clonotype was detected only a few times. The CDR3 nucleotides read TGTGCCAGTAATCTTAGAGAGGGAAGCAATCAGCCCCAGCATTTT. Protein product: CASNLREGSNQPQHF. V and J are TRBV19 and TRBJ1-5; no reliable D call. CDR3 length: 15 residues. Germline loops: CDR1 LNHDA, CDR2 SQIVND (reference sequence). V shed 7 bases and J shed 1 base, with 14 bases lying between them.

The chain couples TRBV30 to TRBJ2-2; D gene unclear. Deletions cut 1 base from V and 6 bases from J, with 6 bases between. Germline CDR1 is GTSNPN and CDR2 is SVGIG (reference sequence). The CDR3 loop spans 12 amino acids. The chain's CDR3 is CAWSGLSGELFF. In DNA, the CDR3 is TGTGCCTGGAGTGGACTCTCCGGGGAGCTGTTTTTT.

This clonotype was counted between two and nine times. The V and J genes are TRBV9 and TRBJ1-5; perhaps TRBD1 as D (6 bases). Germline assignment: CDR1 SGDLS and CDR2 YYNGEE. CDR3 size: 15 residues. V lost 5 bases to trimming and J lost 2 bases, with 14 bases between them. CDR3 DNA sequence: TGTGCCAGCAGTGCCGGGACAACGGGCAATCAGCCCCAGCATTTT. Its protein product is CASSAGTTGNQPQHF.

The rearrangement links TRBV12-3 or TRBV12-4 to TRBJ2-5; D perhaps matches TRBD2 (6 bases). With 7 bases removed from V and 1 base from J, the gap between germline ends came to 19 bases. CDR3 length: 16 amino acids. This CDR3 is CASNPGGWGSQETQYF. DNA for the CDR3: TGTGCCAGCAACCCCGGGGGTTGGGGGAGCCAAGAGACCCAGTACTTC.

This clonotype was counted ten times or more. The rearrangement joins TRBV10-2 to TRBJ2-7; 7 positions match TRBD1. V was pared by 6 bases and J by 1 base, with 6 bases of the junction left unmatched. Germline CDR1 WSHSY, CDR2 SAAADI. The CDR3 is 14 residues long. The CDR3 DNA follows: TGCGCCAGCAGAGTTGCGGACAGGTCCTACGAGCAGTACTTC. Translated: CASRVADRSYEQYF.